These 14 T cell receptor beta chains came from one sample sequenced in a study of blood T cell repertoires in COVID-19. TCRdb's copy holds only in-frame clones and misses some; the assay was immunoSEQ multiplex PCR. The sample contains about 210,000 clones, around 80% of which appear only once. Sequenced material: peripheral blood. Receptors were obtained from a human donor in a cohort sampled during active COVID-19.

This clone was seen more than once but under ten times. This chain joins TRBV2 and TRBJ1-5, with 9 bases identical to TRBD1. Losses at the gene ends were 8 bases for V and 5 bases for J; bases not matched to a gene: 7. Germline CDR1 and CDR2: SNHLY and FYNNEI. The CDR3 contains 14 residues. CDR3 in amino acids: CASGRDRGDQPQHF. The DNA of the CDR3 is TGTGCCAGCGGAAGAGACAGGGGGGATCAGCCCCAGCATTTT.

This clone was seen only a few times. The CDR3 DNA follows: TGTGCCAGCAGTGAGGAACAGAATAGCAATCAGCCCCAGCATTTT. Its translation is CASSEEQNSNQPQHF. The rearrangement uses TRBV2 and TRBJ1-5, with D hard to call. CDR3 size: 15 residues. The V gene lost 3 bases and the J gene lost 0 bases, with 9 bases spanning the gap. Germline CDR1 and CDR2: SNHLY and FYNNEI. Variable domain in full (rest from reference TRBV2 and TRBJ1-5): EPEVTQTPSHQVTQMGQEVILRCVPISNHLYFYWYRQILGQKVEFLVSFYNNEISEKSEIFDDQFSVERPDGSNFTLKIRSTKLEDSAMYFCASSEEQNSNQPQHFGDGTRLSIL.

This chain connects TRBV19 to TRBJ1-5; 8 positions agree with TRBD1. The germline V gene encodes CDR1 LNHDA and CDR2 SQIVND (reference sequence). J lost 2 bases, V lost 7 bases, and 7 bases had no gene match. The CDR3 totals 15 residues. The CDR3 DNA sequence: TGTGCCAGTACCACAGACAGGGGTGGCAATCAGCCCCAGCATTTT. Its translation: CASTTDRGGNQPQHF.

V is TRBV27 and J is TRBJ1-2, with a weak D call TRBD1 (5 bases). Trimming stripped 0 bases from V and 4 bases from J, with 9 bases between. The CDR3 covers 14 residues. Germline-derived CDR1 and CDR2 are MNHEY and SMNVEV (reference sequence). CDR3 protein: CASSLSRQGYGYTF. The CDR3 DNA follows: TGTGCCAGCAGTTTATCGAGGCAGGGCTATGGCTACACCTTC.

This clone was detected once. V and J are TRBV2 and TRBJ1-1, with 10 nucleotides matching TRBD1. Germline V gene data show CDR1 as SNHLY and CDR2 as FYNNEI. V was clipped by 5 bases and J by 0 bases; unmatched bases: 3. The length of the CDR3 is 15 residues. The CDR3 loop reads CASSRDRGMNTEAFF. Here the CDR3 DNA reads TGTGCCAGCAGTCGGGACAGGGGAATGAACACTGAAGCTTTCTTT.

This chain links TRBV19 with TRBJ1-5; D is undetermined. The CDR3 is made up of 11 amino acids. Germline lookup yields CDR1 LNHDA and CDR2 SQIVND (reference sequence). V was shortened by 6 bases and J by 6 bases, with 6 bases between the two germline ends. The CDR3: CASREGQPQHF. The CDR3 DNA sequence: TGTGCCAGTAGGGAGGGTCAGCCCCAGCATTTT.

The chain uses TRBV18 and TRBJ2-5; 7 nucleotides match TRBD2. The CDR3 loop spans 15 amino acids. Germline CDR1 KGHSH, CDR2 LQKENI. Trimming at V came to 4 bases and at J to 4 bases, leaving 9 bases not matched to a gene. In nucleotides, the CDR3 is TGTGCCAGCTCACGGGGCGGGAGTATCGGAGAGACCCAGTACTTC. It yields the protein CASSRGGSIGETQYF.

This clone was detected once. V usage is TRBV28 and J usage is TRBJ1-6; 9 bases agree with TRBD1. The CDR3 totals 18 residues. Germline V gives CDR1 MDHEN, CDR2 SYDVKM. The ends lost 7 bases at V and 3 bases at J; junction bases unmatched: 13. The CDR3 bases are TGTGCCAGCACCAGTGGGTCGACAGGGGGGATCTATAATTCACCCCTCCACTTT. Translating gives CASTSGSTGGIYNSPLHF.

In nucleotides, the CDR3 is TGTGCCAGCAGTTCCAACTTGGGACAAGTCTACGAGCAGTACTTC. It codes for CASSSNLGQVYEQYF. The V call is TRBV7-9, the J call TRBJ2-7; D is possibly TRBD1 (6 bases). CDR1 is SEHNR, CDR2 FQNEAQ, per germline (reference sequence). The V gene lost 6 bases and the J gene lost 3 bases, with 18 bases spanning the gap. The CDR3 covers 15 residues.

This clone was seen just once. In DNA form, the CDR3 reads TGTGCCAGCGCCCAGGGTCCTAATGAAAAACTGTTTTTT. Translating it yields CASAQGPNEKLFF. The chain is built from TRBV19 and TRBJ1-4; D perhaps matches TRBD1 (5 bases). The germline V and J ends were trimmed by 9 bases and 3 bases, with 11 bases remaining between them. CDR3 size: 13 residues. CDR1 LNHDA and CDR2 SQIVND come from the germline V gene (reference sequence).

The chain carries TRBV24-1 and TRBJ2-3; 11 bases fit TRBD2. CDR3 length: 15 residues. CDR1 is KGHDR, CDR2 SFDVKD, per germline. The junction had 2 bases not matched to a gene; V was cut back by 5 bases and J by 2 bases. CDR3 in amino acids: CATSGLAGITDTQYF. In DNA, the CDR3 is TGTGCCACCAGTGGACTAGCGGGAATCACAGATACGCAGTATTTT.

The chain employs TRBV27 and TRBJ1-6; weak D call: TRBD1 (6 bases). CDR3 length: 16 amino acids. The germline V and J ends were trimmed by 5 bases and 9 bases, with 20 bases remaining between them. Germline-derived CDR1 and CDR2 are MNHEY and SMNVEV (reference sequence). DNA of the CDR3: TGTGCCAGCAGTACCTCCCTGCGGGGGCGGGGTTCACCCCTCCACTTT. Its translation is CASSTSLRGRGSPLHF.

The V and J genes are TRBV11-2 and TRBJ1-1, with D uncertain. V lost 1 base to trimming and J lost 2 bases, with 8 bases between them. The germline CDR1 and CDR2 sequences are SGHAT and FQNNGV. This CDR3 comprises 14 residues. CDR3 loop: CASSLVGTNTEAFF. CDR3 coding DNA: TGTGCCAGCAGCTTAGTCGGTACCAACACTGAAGCTTTCTTT.

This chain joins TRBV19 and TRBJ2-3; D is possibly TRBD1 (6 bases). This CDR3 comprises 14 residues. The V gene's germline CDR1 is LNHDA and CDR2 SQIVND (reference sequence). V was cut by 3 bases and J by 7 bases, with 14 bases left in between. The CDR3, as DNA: TGTGCCAGTAGTATCTCACAGGGCAAAAATACGCAGTATTTT. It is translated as CASSISQGKNTQYF.